The 8 T cell receptor beta chains given below trace back to one sample, sequenced in a study of T cell responses to AZD1222 COVID-19 vaccine (dated by TCRdb to the early 2020s). The intended sense of this specimen's time point label: baseline before first vaccination. Libraries were prepared through the immunoSEQ multiplex PCR assay. TCRdb carries this immuneACCESS record with in-frame sequences only. Its versions omit some clonotypes, under half of them owing to an unresolved V gene in the studies checked, with the rest unexplained. This sample holds roughly 50,000 clones; roughly 90% were observed only once. The ten biggest clones cover around 2% of the sample. The input for sequencing was peripheral blood, taken on day 0 of AZD1222 vaccination. The receptors derive from an adult in good health.

The rearrangement links TRBV5-1 to TRBJ2-1, with 14 nucleotides matching TRBD2. The germline V gene encodes CDR1 SGHRS and CDR2 YFSETQ. Trimming removed 2 bases from V and 10 bases from J; junction bases left unmatched: 5. This CDR3 comprises 15 residues. CDR3 nucleotides: TGCGCCAGCAGCTTAGGACTAGCGGGAGGCTACGAGCAGTTCTTC. Amino acids: CASSLGLAGGYEQFF.

Only one count was recorded for this clone. The V and J genes are TRBV11-2 and TRBJ1-1; perhaps TRBD1 as D (6 bases). The CDR3 contains 13 residues. CDR1 is SGHAT, CDR2 FQNNGV, per germline. Trimming cost V 5 bases and J 0 bases, with 7 bases left between them. The CDR3 loop reads CASSRTVNTEAFF. The CDR3 DNA reads as TGTGCCAGCAGCCGGACAGTGAACACTGAAGCTTTCTTT.

This chain joins TRBV9 and TRBJ2-6; no reliable D call. This CDR3 is built from 15 residues. Germline values: CDR1 SGDLS, CDR2 YYNGEE. V lost 3 bases and J lost 1, with 8 bases in between. The DNA of the CDR3 is TGTGCCAGCAGCGGGCAAGGGTCTGGGGCCAACGTCCTGACTTTC. Protein sequence: CASSGQGSGANVLTF.

This clone was counted a single time. This chain uses TRBV28 with TRBJ2-7; 13 nucleotides line up with TRBD2. Germline V gives CDR1 MDHEN, CDR2 SYDVKM. The CDR3 is made up of 16 amino acids. V lost 6 bases to trimming and J lost 6 bases; unmatched junction nucleotides: 11. The CDR3 spells CASSPRRTSGSSEQYF. CDR3 in DNA: TGTGCCAGCAGCCCCCGGCGGACTAGCGGGAGCTCCGAGCAGTACTTC.

This clone was counted only a few times. The chain combines TRBV28 with TRBJ1-2; D possibly corresponds to TRBD1 (5 bases). Trimming took 6 bases from V and 3 from J, leaving 17 bases between them. CDR1 is MDHEN, CDR2 SYDVKM, per germline. The CDR3 covers 15 residues. Here the CDR3 DNA reads TGTGCCAGCAGCCTAGGGACCGTGGAATACTATGGCTACACCTTC. Encoded protein: CASSLGTVEYYGYTF.

The gene calls are TRBV19 and TRBJ1-5; TRBD1 is a possible D gene (6 bases). The germline V gene has CDR1 LNHDA and CDR2 SQIVND (reference sequence). V gave up 6 bases and J gave up 3 bases, with 21 bases separating them. The CDR3 is made up of 17 amino acids. DNA of the CDR3: TGTGCCAGTAGAGGCATCGTAGGGGGGACCACCAATCAGCCCCAGCATTTT. Its translation is CASRGIVGGTTNQPQHF.

This chain uses TRBV5-1 with TRBJ2-7; no firm D call. Germline lookup yields CDR1 SGHRS and CDR2 YFSETQ. Trimming removed 2 bases from V and 2 bases from J, with 11 bases in between. The CDR3 consists of 14 residues. The DNA for the CDR3 is TGCGCCAGCAGCTTTGGAGCTGCAGCCTACGAGCAGTACTTC. This sequence encodes CASSFGAAAYEQYF.

This clone was seen just once. V usage is TRBV29-1 and J usage is TRBJ1-2; D possibly corresponds to TRBD1 (5 bases). Trimming pared 3 bases from V and 7 bases from J, leaving 15 bases between. This CDR3 comprises 13 residues. The germline gives CDR1 SQVTM, CDR2 ANQGSEA. CDR3 sequence reads: CSVDRPTATGYTF. CDR3 nucleotides: TGCAGCGTTGATCGTCCGACAGCGACTGGCTACACCTTC.